The TCR beta chain under discussion was sequenced for a study of shared clonotypes between healthy human individuals. Study summary: Researchers assigned three CD4 naive, three CD4 memory, two CD8 naive and one CD8 memory plate to each donor.

The method was immunoSEQ multiplex PCR; TCRdb's version includes in-frame clones alone and lacks a portion of them. Of approximately 2.5 million clones in the sample, approximately 94% were seen once. Details on this clone: Antigen specificity is unknown.

Donors had no recently reported acute infections or vaccinations and were HIV-negative. CDR1 and CDR2 from the germline V gene are SGHAT and FQNNGV. Germline trimming cut 1 base from V and 8 bases from J; bases unmatched to any gene: 7. The CDR3 runs to 16 residues. Study results and limitations: It was the few donors that limited the genetic and exposure-history diversity represented. Blood was the only sampled material, and tissue repertoires likely differ.

The chain couples TRBV11-2 to TRBJ2-4; TRBD1 matches 11 bases. This clonotype was obtained from a man aged 18 to 30 in good health. Sequencing used naive CD4+ T cells sorted from blood. The subset: CD45RA+ positively selected. CDR3 residues: CASSLVGTGGVDIQYF. The CDR3, as DNA: TGTGCCAGCAGCTTAGTCGGGACAGGGGGGGTAGACATTCAGTACTTC. Drawing the rest from reference TRBV11-2 and TRBJ2-4, the complete variable domain is EAGVAQSPRYKIIEKRQSVAFWCNPISGHATLYWYQQILGQGPKLLIQFQNNGVVDDSQLPKDRFSAERLKGVDSTLKIQPAKLEDSAVYLCASSLVGTGGVDIQYFGAGTRLSVL.